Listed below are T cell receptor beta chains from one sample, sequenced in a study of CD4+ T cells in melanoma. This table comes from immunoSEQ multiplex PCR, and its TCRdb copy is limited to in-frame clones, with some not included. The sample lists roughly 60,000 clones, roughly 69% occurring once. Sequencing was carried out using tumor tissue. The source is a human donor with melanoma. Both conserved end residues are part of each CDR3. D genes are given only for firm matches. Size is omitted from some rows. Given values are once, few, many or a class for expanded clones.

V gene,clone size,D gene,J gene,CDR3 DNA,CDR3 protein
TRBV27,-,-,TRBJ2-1,TGTGCCAGCGCCGACAGAGTTGAGCAGTTCTTC,CASADRVEQFF
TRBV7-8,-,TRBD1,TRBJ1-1,TGTGCCAGCAGCCGCCAGGGGACAGATATGAACACTGAAGCTTTCTTT,CASSRQGTDMNTEAFF
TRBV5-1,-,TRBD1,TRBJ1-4,TGCGCCAGCAGCTTGGGGACAGGCCTTGCAACTAATGAAAAACTGTTTTTT,CASSLGTGLATNEKLFF
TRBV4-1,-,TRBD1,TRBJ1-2,TGCGCCAGCAGCCAAGATTCATCTTTGGGACAGGGTGTTGGCTACACCTTC,CASSQDSSLGQGVGYTF
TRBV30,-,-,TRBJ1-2,TGTGCCTGGACCCCAGGATCTTATGGCTACACCTTC,CAWTPGSYGYTF
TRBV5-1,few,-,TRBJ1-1,TGCGCCAGCAGCCTGGGGGGTCTGGTTACTGAAGCTTTCTTT,CASSLGGLVTEAFF
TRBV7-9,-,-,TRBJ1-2,TGTGCCAGCAGCTTGGGGCAGGGCAGGAACTATGGCTACACCTTC,CASSLGQGRNYGYTF
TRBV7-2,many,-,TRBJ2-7,TGTGCCAGCAGCCCTTTTGGGGGCGCCCAGTACGAGCAGTACTTC,CASSPFGGAQYEQYF
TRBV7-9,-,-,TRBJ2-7,TGTGCCAGCACCTTGGGTGGGGCTTACGAGCAGTACTTC,CASTLGGAYEQYF
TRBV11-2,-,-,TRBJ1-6,TGTGCCAGCAGCTTAGCTTACAGGGCAGGGAGTTCACCCCTCCACTTT,CASSLAYRAGSSPLHF
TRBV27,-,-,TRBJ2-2,TGTGCCAGCAGTCCACTGGGATGGGCCGGGGAGCTGTTTTTT,CASSPLGWAGELFF
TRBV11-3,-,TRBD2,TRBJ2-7,TGTGCCAGCAGCGATAGCGGGGGAACAACCTACGAGCAGTACTTC,CASSDSGGTTYEQYF
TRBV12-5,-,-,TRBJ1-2,TGTGCTAGTGGACCAATCAGGGTCGCGGCAGGTGGCTACACCTTC,CASGPIRVAAGGYTF
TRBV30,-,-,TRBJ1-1,TGTGCCTGGGAAAAGCAGGGAGGCTTGGGAGCTTTCTTT,CAWEKQGGLGAFF
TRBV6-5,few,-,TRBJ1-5,TGTGCCAGCAGTTACGGACAGCACAATCAGCCCCAGCATTTT,CASSYGQHNQPQHF
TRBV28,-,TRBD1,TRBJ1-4,TGTGCCACCTCGCAACGTGGCAGGGGGCGGAGTAATGAAAAACTGTTTTTT,CATSQRGRGRSNEKLFF
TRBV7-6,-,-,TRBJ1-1,TGTGCCAGCAGTCCAAACCGACTCACTGAAGCTTTCTTT,CASSPNRLTEAFF
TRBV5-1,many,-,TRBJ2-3,TGCGCCAGCAGCTCACAGCCCGGACAGAGCACAGATACGCAGTATTTT,CASSSQPGQSTDTQYF
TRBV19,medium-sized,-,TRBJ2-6,TGTGCCAGTAGTATTAAGGCTGGGGCCAACGTCCTGACTTTC,CASSIKAGANVLTF
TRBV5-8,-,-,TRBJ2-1,TGTGCCAGCAGCTTGGGGGGGGTCAATGAGCAGTTCTTC,CASSLGGVNEQFF
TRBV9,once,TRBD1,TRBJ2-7,TGTGCCAGCAGCGTAGGCACAGGGGCTGATTACTACGAGCAGTACTTC,CASSVGTGADYYEQYF
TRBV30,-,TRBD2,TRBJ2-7,TGTGCCTGGACGGTCGGGGGGACGTCCTACGAGCAGTACTTC,CAWTVGGTSYEQYF
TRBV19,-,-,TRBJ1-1,TGTGCCAGTAGTAGTCGGGTTAACACTGAAGCTTTCTTT,CASSSRVNTEAFF
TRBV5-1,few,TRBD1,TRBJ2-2,TGCGCCAGCAGCTTGGAGGGGTTACAGGGGAACGGGGAGCTGTTTTTT,CASSLEGLQGNGELFF
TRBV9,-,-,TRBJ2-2,TGTGCCAGCTCCTTCGTAACCGGGGAGCTGTTTTTT,CASSFVTGELFF
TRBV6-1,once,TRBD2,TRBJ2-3,TGTGCCAGCAGTGAAGAACGACTAGCGGGGGGGCAACGTGATACGCAGTATTTT,CASSEERLAGGQRDTQYF
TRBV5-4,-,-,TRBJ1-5,TGTGCCAGCAGCCAGGGCAATCAGCCCCAGCATTTT,CASSQGNQPQHF
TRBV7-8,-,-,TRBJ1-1,TGTGCCAGCAGCCGACCGGGACTCCAGAACACTGAAGCTTTCTTT,CASSRPGLQNTEAFF
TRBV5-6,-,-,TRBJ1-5,TGTGCCAGCAGCCTCAGCAATCAGCCCCAGCATTTT,CASSLSNQPQHF
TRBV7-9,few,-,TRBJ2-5,TGTGCCAGCAGCCCTAAGAGTCGGCTAGAGACCCAGTACTTC,CASSPKSRLETQYF
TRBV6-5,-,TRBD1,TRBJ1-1,TGTGCCAGCAGTTATAGGGGGCCGTACACTGAAGCTTTCTTT,CASSYRGPYTEAFF
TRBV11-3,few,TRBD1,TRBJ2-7,TGTGCCAGCAGCGCAGACGGACAGGGGGCCTACGAGCAGTACTTC,CASSADGQGAYEQYF
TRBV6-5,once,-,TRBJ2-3,TGTGCCAGCAGTTACTCTCAGGGGACAGATACGCAGTATTTT,CASSYSQGTDTQYF
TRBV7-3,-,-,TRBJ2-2,TGTGCCAGCAGCACAATGAACACCGGGGAGCTGTTTTTT,CASSTMNTGELFF
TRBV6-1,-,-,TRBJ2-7,TGTGCCAGCAGTGGGGGGGGGCTTACTCGGCAGTACTTC,CASSGGGLTRQYF
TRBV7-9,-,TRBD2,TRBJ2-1,TGTGCCAGCAGCTTAGTAGCGGGGGGTTTCTACAATGAGCAGTTCTTC,CASSLVAGGFYNEQFF
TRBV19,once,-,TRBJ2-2,TGTGCCAGTAACGGTGAAGGGCGTGGGACCGGGGAGCTGTTTTTT,CASNGEGRGTGELFF
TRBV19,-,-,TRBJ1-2,TGTGCCAGTAGTATTGGGCTGAGCAACTATGGCTACACCTTC,CASSIGLSNYGYTF
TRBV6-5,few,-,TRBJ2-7,TGTGCCACCACTGGGCTGCATAAGGAGCAGTACTTC,CATTGLHKEQYF
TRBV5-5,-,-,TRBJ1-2,TGTGCCAGCAGCTTGGCCAGGGACGGATCTGGCTACACCTTC,CASSLARDGSGYTF
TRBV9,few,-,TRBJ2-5,TGTGCCAGCAGCGTAGGGCAGGCCAGAGCAGAGACCCAGTACTTC,CASSVGQARAETQYF
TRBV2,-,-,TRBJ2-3,TGTGCCAGCAGTGCCTCTGGCACAGATACGCAGTATTTT,CASSASGTDTQYF
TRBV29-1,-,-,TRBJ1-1,TGCAGCGCCCCGACAGGTACAAACACTGAAGCTTTCTTT,CSAPTGTNTEAFF
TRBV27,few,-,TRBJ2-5,TGTGCCAGCAGATCGTGGGAGACCCAGTACTTC,CASRSWETQYF
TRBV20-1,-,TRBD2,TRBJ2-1,TGCAGTGCAGCTGAGCGGGGGAGTTTGCTCTTC,CSAAERGSLLF
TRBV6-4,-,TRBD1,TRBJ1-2,TGTGCCAGCATACCCGACAGGGCCCGCTACTACTATGGCTACACCTTC,CASIPDRARYYYGYTF
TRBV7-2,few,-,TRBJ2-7,TGTGCCAGCAGCCCCCTGGGTCGGGGGAGCTCCTACGAGCAGTACTTC,CASSPLGRGSSYEQYF
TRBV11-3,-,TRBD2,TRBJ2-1,TGTGCCAGCAGCCACCCGGGGGGGGGGAATGAGCAGTTCTTC,CASSHPGGGNEQFF
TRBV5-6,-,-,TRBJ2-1,TGTGCCAGCAGCTCGGCAGGGCGTGACCCTTTATTCTCCTACAATGAGCAGTTCTTC,CASSSAGRDPLFSYNEQFF
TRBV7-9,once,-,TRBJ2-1,TGTGCCAGCAGACCCCTCACGGTAGAGCAGTTCTTC,CASRPLTVEQFF
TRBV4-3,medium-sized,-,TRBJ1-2,TGCGCCAGCAGCCAAGATTTGCAGAGGGGCTATGGCTACACCTTC,CASSQDLQRGYGYTF
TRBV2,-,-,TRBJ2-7,TGTGCCACCCGGGACAACTCCTACGAGCAGTACTTC,CATRDNSYEQYF